The subject of this entry is one TCR beta chain. The clone's antigen remains unknown. Base qualities are not recorded, but no much larger clone differs from it by a single base. V is trimmed back by 7 bases and J by 0 bases, and the junction contains 3 bases that no gene match accounts for. The germline V gene encodes CDR1 SGHRS and CDR2 YFSETQ. The CDR3 goes from the cysteine to the phenylalanine over 14 residues. Here the CDR3 DNA is all that survives: 42 bases in frame from base 1. These data belong to a study of blood T cell repertoires in COVID-19 (dated by TCRdb to 2018 to 2020). At the level of the whole study: Samples covering the acute and convalescent phases of COVID-19 were provided by collaborators in the United States, Italy and Spain. The samples were drawn from the first 160 participants of the ongoing ImmuneRACE study and from 1,254 subjects provided by 6 global collaborators. The material from the prospective study consisted of cDNA or gDNA derived from T cells, B-cell-depleted T cells, or PBMCs. Where HLA class I and class II types were available, the types were taken from metadata supplied by the sample provider, not from assay-based typing. The sample metadata nearly always contained a de-identified subject ID, COVID-19 status, age in years and sex. The dataset comprised deeply sampled blood TCRbeta repertoires from subjects exposed to, actively infected with, or recovered from COVID-19. The repertoires were released in a freely available public database intended as a resource for research on the immune response to SARS-CoV-2.

The immunoSEQ Assay, a bias-controlled multiplex PCR, was used to amplify TCRbeta CDR3 regions from genomic DNA. Turning to the authors' computational methods: Nucleated cell counts per sample were estimated from amplification of reference gene primers within the assay. To quantify the absolute abundance of each unique TCRbeta CDR3 rearrangement, sequence reads were collapsed and filtered. For each sample, productive Simpson clonality was calculated as the square root of Simpson's diversity index across productive rearrangements. TCRdb limited this immuneACCESS table to in-frame rearrangements with V and J called. A share of clones is missing; checked studies link under half to unresolved V genes, and the rest is unexplained. That table furnishes V, J and clone size, whereas the DNA furnished D and trimming. This sample has over 200,000 clones in its table, and over 65% of those were observed once. The ten largest account for about 3.5% of the sample.

Whole blood was collected in K2EDTA tubes by collaborating institutions according to the institutions' own protocols. For TCRbeta analysis, collaborator samples were shipped as frozen whole blood, as isolated PBMCs, or as DNA extracted from either sample type. What the authors observed across the whole study: How much clinical and demographic metadata was included differed by source and by participant, and the metadata was provided uncurated.

The sequencing input was peripheral blood. The TCR originated in an elderly woman with acute or convalescent COVID-19. The rearranged chain carries TRBV5-1 and TRBJ1-1; TRBD1 lines up with 10 middle nucleotides. The CDR3 has the sequence CASGTGDMNTEAFF. In nucleotide form, the sequence is TGCGCCAGCGGGACAGGGGACATGAACACTGAAGCTTTCTTT.